A selection of T cell receptor beta chains follows, all from one sample in a study of cytomegalovirus exposure and HLA in healthy donors. Libraries were prepared by immunoSEQ multiplex PCR; TCRdb keeps only in-frame clonotypes and omits some of them. The sample gives about 150,000 clones, 72% of which show up once; over 2% is in the top ten. The specimen was PBMCs. These receptors all come from a man aged 35 to 55 in good health and CMV-seronegative. Both conserved end residues are part of each CDR3. The order of the fields is clone size, V gene, D gene, CDR3 length, J gene, CDR3 DNA, CDR3 protein. The D gene is left open where the match is weak. The size field is filled for only some rows; it gives once, few, many or a size class.

.,TRBV7-2,.,14,TRBJ1-3,TGTGCCAGCAGCTTAGGCTACTCTGGAAACACCATATATTTT,CASSLGYSGNTIYF
.,TRBV5-1,.,13,TRBJ2-5,TGCGCAAGCAGGGCGGGCGTCCAAGAGACCCAGTACTTC,CASRAGVQETQYF
.,TRBV7-8,TRBD2,15,TRBJ2-5,TGTGCCAGCAGCCAGGGACTAGTCGAGGTCGAGACCCAGTACTTC,CASSQGLVEVETQYF
.,TRBV19,TRBD2,15,TRBJ2-7,TGTGCCAGTAGTCTGGGACTAGCGGGAGGCTACGAGCAGTACTTC,CASSLGLAGGYEQYF
.,TRBV9,.,14,TRBJ1-4,TGTGCCAGCAGCGCGGCCGGGACACTTGAAAAACTGTTTTTT,CASSAAGTLEKLFF
.,TRBV7-6,TRBD1,16,TRBJ1-1,TGTGCCAGCAGCTTAGAGGTGGACAGGGGGGACACTGAAGCTTTCTTT,CASSLEVDRGDTEAFF
.,TRBV7-9,.,16,TRBJ2-1,TGTGCCAGCATGATGAAAATGACATCCTTGGGCAATGAGCAGTTCTTC,CASMMKMTSLGNEQFF
once,TRBV6-1,TRBD1,11,TRBJ2-1,TGTGCCAGCAGCAGGGGGTATGAGCAGTTCTTC,CASSRGYEQFF
few,TRBV15,TRBD2,16,TRBJ2-7,TGTGCCACCAGCAGAGAGTCACTAGCGGCCTCCTACGAGCAGTACTTC,CATSRESLAASYEQYF
.,TRBV5-1,.,15,TRBJ2-3,TGCGCCAGCAGCGGCGGGACGTTTGACACAGATACGCAGTATTTT,CASSGGTFDTDTQYF
.,TRBV6-1,TRBD1,15,TRBJ1-1,TGTGCCAGCAGTGAAGCGGGACAGTTTAAGGAGGAAGCTTTCTTT,CASSEAGQFKEEAFF
.,TRBV2,TRBD1,18,TRBJ2-7,TGTGCCAGCAGTGATGATTTTTCGGGACAGGGGAAAGTTTACGAGCAGTACTTC,CASSDDFSGQGKVYEQYF
few,TRBV18,.,15,TRBJ2-7,TGTGCCAGCTCACCACCCCCCCCACAGCAGTACGAGCAGTACTTC,CASSPPPPQQYEQYF
.,TRBV4-2,TRBD1,15,TRBJ2-7,TGTGCCAGCAGCCCCGGACAGGGTCCTTCCTACGAGCAGTACTTC,CASSPGQGPSYEQYF
.,TRBV6-5,TRBD2,12,TRBJ2-7,TGTGCCAGCAGGGGACTAGCGGACGAGCAGTACTTC,CASRGLADEQYF
.,TRBV4-1,TRBD2,17,TRBJ2-2,TGCGCCAGCAGCCAAGCTGGTCTAGCGGGGGGGCCCGGGGAGCTGTTTTTT,CASSQAGLAGGPGELFF
.,TRBV29-1,.,15,TRBJ2-7,TGCAGCGTTGAAGATTCCAGGGGTCCGGGGTACGAGCAGTACTTC,CSVEDSRGPGYEQYF
.,TRBV5-4,TRBD2,15,TRBJ2-5,TGTGCCAGCAGCTTCGGACTAGCGGGGGCCGGGGCCCAGTACTTC,CASSFGLAGAGAQYF
.,TRBV5-1,.,18,TRBJ1-1,TGCGCCAGCAGCTCGGAGACTACCTGGGAGGGAAGTATCACTGAAGCTTTCTTT,CASSSETTWEGSITEAFF
.,TRBV6-5,.,13,TRBJ1-6,TGTGCCAGCAGTTACTCAGGGAGGCCACCCCTCCACTTT,CASSYSGRPPLHF
few,TRBV7-8,TRBD1,15,TRBJ1-5,TGTGCCAGCAGCAGGAACAGGGGACCAGGCCAGCCCCAGCATTTT,CASSRNRGPGQPQHF
once,TRBV7-9,TRBD1,15,TRBJ1-2,TGTGCCAGCAGCTTAGGGGACAGAATCTTCTCGAGCTACACCTTC,CASSLGDRIFSSYTF
.,TRBV21-1,.,17,TRBJ2-3,TGTGCCAGCAGCAAAGCGGGGAGGGCCCAAACGACAGATACGCAGTATTTT,CASSKAGRAQTTDTQYF
once,TRBV27,.,13,TRBJ1-2,TGTGCCAGCAGTGCCCTCACGGACTATGGCTACACCTTC,CASSALTDYGYTF
few,TRBV9,.,15,TRBJ1-2,TGTGCCAGCAGCGTAGGTCCAGGGGCGGACTATGGCTACACCTTC,CASSVGPGADYGYTF
.,TRBV6-1,.,15,TRBJ1-4,TGTGCCAGCAGGGATCAGGGTCTAACTAATGAAAAACTGTTTTTT,CASRDQGLTNEKLFF
few,TRBV5-1,.,15,TRBJ1-5,TGCGCCAGCAGCTTGGGACAGAATAGCAATCAGCCCCAGCATTTT,CASSLGQNSNQPQHF
.,TRBV6-5,.,13,TRBJ1-1,TGTGCCAGCAGTTACTCGGGGGCCACTGAAGCTTTCTTT,CASSYSGATEAFF
.,TRBV28,.,12,TRBJ2-7,TGTGCCATCCGGGACAATATCGCCGAGCAGTACTTC,CAIRDNIAEQYF
.,TRBV11-2,.,17,TRBJ1-3,TGTGCCAGCAGCTTATGGGCATTAGGGGTCTCTGGAAACACCATATATTTT,CASSLWALGVSGNTIYF
.,TRBV11-2,.,15,TRBJ1-2,TGTGCCAGCGGGCCCTGGCGGGAGGGGTTCTATGGCTACACCTTC,CASGPWREGFYGYTF
.,TRBV5-6,.,11,TRBJ2-1,TGTGCCAGCAGCTTGCAACGGGAGCAGTTCTTC,CASSLQREQFF
few,TRBV19,.,14,TRBJ2-3,TGTGCCAGTAGTATAGGGCCCCCGAGGGATACGCAGTATTTT,CASSIGPPRDTQYF